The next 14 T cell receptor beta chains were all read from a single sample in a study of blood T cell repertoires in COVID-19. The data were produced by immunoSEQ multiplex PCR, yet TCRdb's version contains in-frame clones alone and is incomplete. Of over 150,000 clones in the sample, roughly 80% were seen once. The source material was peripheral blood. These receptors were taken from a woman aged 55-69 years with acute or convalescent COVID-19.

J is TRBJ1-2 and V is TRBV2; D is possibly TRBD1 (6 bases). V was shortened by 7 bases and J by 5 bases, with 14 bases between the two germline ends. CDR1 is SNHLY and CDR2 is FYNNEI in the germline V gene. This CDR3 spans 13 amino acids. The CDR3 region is CASTRTVTYGYTF. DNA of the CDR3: TGTGCCAGCACCCGGACAGTGACATATGGCTACACCTTC.

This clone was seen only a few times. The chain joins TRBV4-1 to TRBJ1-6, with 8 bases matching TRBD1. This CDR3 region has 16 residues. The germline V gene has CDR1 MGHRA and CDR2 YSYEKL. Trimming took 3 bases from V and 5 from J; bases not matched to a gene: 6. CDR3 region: CASSHTPGQDNSPLHF. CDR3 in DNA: TGCGCCAGCAGCCATACACCGGGACAGGATAATTCACCCCTCCACTTT.

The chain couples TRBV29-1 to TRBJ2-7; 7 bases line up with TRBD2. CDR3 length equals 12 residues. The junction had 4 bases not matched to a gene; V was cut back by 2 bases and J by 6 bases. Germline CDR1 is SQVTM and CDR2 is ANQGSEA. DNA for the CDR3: TGCAGCGTTGAATCCAGGGAGGGCGAGCAGTACTTC. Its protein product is CSVESREGEQYF.

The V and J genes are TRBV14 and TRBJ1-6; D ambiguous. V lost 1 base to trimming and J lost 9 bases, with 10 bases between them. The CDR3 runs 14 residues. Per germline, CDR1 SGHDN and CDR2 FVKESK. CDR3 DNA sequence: TGTGCCAGCAGCCAAGCGTATGGAGGTTCACCCCTCCACTTT. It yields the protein CASSQAYGGSPLHF.

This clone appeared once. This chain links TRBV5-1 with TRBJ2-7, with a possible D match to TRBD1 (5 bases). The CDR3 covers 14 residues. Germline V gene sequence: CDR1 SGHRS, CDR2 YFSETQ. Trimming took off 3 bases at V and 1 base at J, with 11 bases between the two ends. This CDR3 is CASSSATDSYEQYF. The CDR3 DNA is TGCGCCAGCAGCTCTGCGACAGATTCCTACGAGCAGTACTTC.

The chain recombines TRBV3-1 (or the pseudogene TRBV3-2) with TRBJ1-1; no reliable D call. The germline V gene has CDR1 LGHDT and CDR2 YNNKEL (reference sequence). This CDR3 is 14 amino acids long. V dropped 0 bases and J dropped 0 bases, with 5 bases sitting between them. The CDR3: CASSQESVNTEAFF. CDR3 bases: TGTGCCAGCAGCCAAGAGTCCGTGAACACTGAAGCTTTCTTT.

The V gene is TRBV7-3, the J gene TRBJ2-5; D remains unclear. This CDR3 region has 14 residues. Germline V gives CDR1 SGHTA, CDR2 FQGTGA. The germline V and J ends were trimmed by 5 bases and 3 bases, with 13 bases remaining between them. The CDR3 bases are TGTGCCAGCAGCACTAATGGCGGTAAAGAGACCCAGTACTTC. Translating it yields CASSTNGGKETQYF.

The CDR3 is CASMTGGTVYNEQFF. CDR3 sequence (DNA): TGTGCCAGCATGACGGGGGGGACCGTCTACAATGAGCAGTTCTTC. V usage is TRBV28 and J usage is TRBJ2-1; 8 bases fit TRBD2. The CDR3 runs to 15 residues. CDR1 and CDR2 (germline): MDHEN, SYDVKM. The ends lost 7 bases at V and 3 bases at J; junction bases unmatched: 8.

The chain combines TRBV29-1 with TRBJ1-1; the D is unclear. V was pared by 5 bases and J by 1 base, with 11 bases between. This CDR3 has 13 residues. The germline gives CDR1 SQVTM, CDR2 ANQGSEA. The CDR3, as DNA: TGCAGCGTTTCCCAGGCTTCGAACACTGAAGCTTTCTTT. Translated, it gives CSVSQASNTEAFF.

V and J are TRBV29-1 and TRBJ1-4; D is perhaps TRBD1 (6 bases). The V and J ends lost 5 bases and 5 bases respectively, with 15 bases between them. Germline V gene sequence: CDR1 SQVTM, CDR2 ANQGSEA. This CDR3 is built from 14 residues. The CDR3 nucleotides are TGCAGCGTTTCCACAGGGTGGGGGAATGAAAAACTGTTTTTT. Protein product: CSVSTGWGNEKLFF.

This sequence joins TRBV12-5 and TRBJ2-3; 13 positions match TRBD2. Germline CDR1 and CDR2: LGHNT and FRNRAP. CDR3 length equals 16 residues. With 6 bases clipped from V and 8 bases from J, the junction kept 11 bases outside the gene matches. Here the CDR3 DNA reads TGTGCTAGTGGCCCAGGACTAGCGGGGGAGGTAACTACGCAGTATTTT. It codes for CASGPGLAGEVTTQYF.

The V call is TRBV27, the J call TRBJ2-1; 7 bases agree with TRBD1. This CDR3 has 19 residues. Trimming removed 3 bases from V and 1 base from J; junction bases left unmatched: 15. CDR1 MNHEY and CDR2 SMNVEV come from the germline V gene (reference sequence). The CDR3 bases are TGTGCCAGCAGTTTGAAAACTACAGGGGTGACGAATTCCTACAATGAGCAGTTCTTC. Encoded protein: CASSLKTTGVTNSYNEQFF.

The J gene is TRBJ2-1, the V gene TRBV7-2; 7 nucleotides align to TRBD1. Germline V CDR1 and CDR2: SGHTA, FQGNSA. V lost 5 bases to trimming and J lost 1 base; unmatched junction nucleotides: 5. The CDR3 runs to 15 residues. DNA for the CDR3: TGTGCCAGCAGCGGTACAGGGGCTTCCTACAATGAGCAGTTCTTC. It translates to CASSGTGASYNEQFF.

CDR3 in DNA: TGTGCTAGTGGAAAATCGGGGAACTATGGCTACACCTTC. Amino acid sequence: CASGKSGNYGYTF. This chain links TRBV12-5 with TRBJ1-2; D is ambiguous. The CDR3 sequence is 13 residues long. V lost 6 bases and J lost 2, with 10 bases in between. Germline lookup yields CDR1 LGHNT and CDR2 FRNRAP.